What follows describes a single TCR beta chain. Its cognate antigen is unknown. From the 5' RACE reads, TCRdb called clonotypes with MiXCR, one entry per CDR3 protein. The table has 1.5 million to 2 million distinct CDR3 sequences, roughly a third seen once. These data are taken from a study of identical twins. The CDR3 has 17 amino acids. The V end was cut by 2 bases, the J end by 1 base, with 17 bases between. CDR1 WNHNN and CDR2 SYGVQD come from the germline V gene (reference sequence). Notes on the study in general: Cord blood beta clonotypes present at high abundance carried fewer insertions; no such pattern appeared in memory repertoires. Out-of-frame beta chain sequences displayed weaker excess sharing between twins. Conclusions were drawn cross-sectionally by statistical analysis, without following the same donors.

The chain couples TRBV10-1 to TRBJ1-1; weak D call: TRBD1 (5 bases). Sequencing was performed on cord blood. The sequence derives from a newborn girl in good health. The CDR3 sequence: CASSEEQAYGGNTEAFF. CDR3 sequence (DNA): TGCGCCAGCAGTGAGGAACAGGCCTATGGGGGGAACACTGAAGCTTTCTTT.